The rows below give T cell receptor beta chains drawn from one sample of a study of PD-1 blockade in classical Hodgkin lymphoma. Some clones are missing from TCRdb's copy, which holds only in-frame ones; the method was immunoSEQ multiplex PCR. The sample includes 70,000 or so clones, roughly 92% seen only once; the top ten take roughly 2.6%. The material sequenced was peripheral blood mononuclear cells (PBMCs). The receptors shown here come from a human donor with classical Hodgkin lymphoma. CDR3s include the opening cysteine and the closing phenylalanine or tryptophan. A D gene is named only where the DNA matches it firmly. Size is stated for part of the rows, as once, few or many counts, or as a class when the clone is expanded.

abundance | j_gene | d_gene | v_gene | len | CDR3nt | CDR3aa
. | TRBJ2-1 | TRBD2 | TRBV29-1 | 16 | TGCAGCGTTGAATCGAGACTAGCGGGACCCTACAATGAGCAGTTCTTC | CSVESRLAGPYNEQFF
. | TRBJ1-6 | . | TRBV7-6 | 13 | TGTGCCAGCAGCTTAATGATTAATTCACCCCTCCACTTT | CASSLMINSPLHF
. | TRBJ1-1 | TRBD1 | TRBV2 | 15 | TGTGCCAGCAGGCTCCCGGGACAGGGGTCCACTGAAGCTTTCTTT | CASRLPGQGSTEAFF
. | TRBJ2-3 | TRBD1 | TRBV4-1 | 17 | TGCGCCAGCAGCCAAGGGTTCACAGGGGGTGGCCAAGATACGCAGTATTTT | CASSQGFTGGGQDTQYF
. | TRBJ2-1 | . | TRBV18 | 14 | TGTGCCAGCTCACCACTAGACAGTTACAATGAGCAGTTCTTC | CASSPLDSYNEQFF
. | TRBJ2-1 | . | TRBV30 | 14 | TGTGCCTGGAGTGTCGCGGACTACTACAATGAGCAGTTCTTC | CAWSVADYYNEQFF
once | TRBJ2-5 | . | TRBV6-5 | 11 | TGTGCCAGCAGTGCTTCGGAGACCCAGTACTTC | CASSASETQYF
. | TRBJ2-3 | TRBD2 | TRBV28 | 15 | TGTGCCAGCAGCATAGCGGGAGGGCCCACAGATACGCAGTATTTT | CASSIAGGPTDTQYF
. | TRBJ2-1 | . | TRBV7-6 | 16 | TGTGCCAGCAGCTTGAGGGCCAGGGGGGTGCACAATGAGCAGTTCTTC | CASSLRARGVHNEQFF
. | TRBJ1-3 | . | TRBV21-1 | 15 | . | CASSKGWGPGNTIYF
. | TRBJ1-5 | . | TRBV19 | 14 | TGTGCCAGTAGTATTTCGGCTAGCAATCAGCCCCAGCATTTT | CASSISASNQPQHF
. | TRBJ2-1 | TRBD2 | TRBV19 | 15 | TGTGCCAGTAGTAGGCTGGCGGGAGGGTACAATGAGCAGTTCTTC | CASSRLAGGYNEQFF
once | TRBJ2-1 | . | TRBV10-1 | 15 | TGCGCCAGCAGTGCAGAGACGACTGGCTACAATGAGCAGTTCTTC | CASSAETTGYNEQFF
. | TRBJ2-5 | TRBD2 | TRBV2 | 20 | TGTGCCAGTAAATTTAACCCGGGACTAGCGGGGGGGAGACAACAAGAGACCCAGTACTTC | CASKFNPGLAGGRQQETQYF
. | TRBJ1-4 | . | TRBV5-1 | 15 | TGCGCCAGCAGCTACCAGGGTGCAACTAATGAAAAACTGTTTTTT | CASSYQGATNEKLFF
. | TRBJ1-2 | . | TRBV5-4 | 14 | TGTGCCAGCAGCCGTCCATTTAACGGCTATGGCTACACCTTC | CASSRPFNGYGYTF
. | TRBJ2-5 | TRBD2 | TRBV18 | 17 | TGTGCCAGCTCACCACCCCAGCGGGGGCTGTACCAAGAGACCCAGTACTTC | CASSPPQRGLYQETQYF
. | TRBJ1-1 | TRBD1 | TRBV10-2 | 16 | TGCGCCAGCAGTGACCCAGGGGGCGCTCTGAACACTGAAGCTTTCTTT | CASSDPGGALNTEAFF
. | TRBJ2-7 | . | TRBV30 | 15 | TGTGCCGGGACGCTAGGACCATACCCTTCCTACGAGCAGTACTTC | CAGTLGPYPSYEQYF
. | TRBJ1-2 | . | TRBV28 | 13 | TGTGCCAGCAGTTTATTGACTAACTATGGCTACACCTTC | CASSLLTNYGYTF
. | TRBJ2-5 | . | TRBV18 | 15 | TGTGCCAGCTCACCATTGGGGGCAGCCCAAGAGACCCAGTACTTC | CASSPLGAAQETQYF
few | TRBJ1-5 | . | TRBV7-9 | 14 | TGTGCCAGCAGCTCGGGGCCTGGAAATCAGCCCCAGCATTTT | CASSSGPGNQPQHF
. | TRBJ2-7 | . | TRBV21-1 | 17 | TGTGCCAGCAGCGCTAGAAAGCGTCCTAGCTTCTCCTACGAGCAGTACTTC | CASSARKRPSFSYEQYF
. | TRBJ2-2 | TRBD2 | TRBV9 | 18 | TGTGCCAGCAGCGTATCGGCGGGAGGTGTCCAGAACACCGGGGAGCTGTTTTTT | CASSVSAGGVQNTGELFF
. | TRBJ2-7 | . | TRBV15 | 14 | TGTGCCACCTCCGAGGGGGTTCGATCCTACGAGCAGTACTTC | CATSEGVRSYEQYF
. | TRBJ2-3 | . | TRBV9 | 15 | TGTGCCAGCAGCGTATGGGGGGGGGCCACAGATACGCAGTATTTT | CASSVWGGATDTQYF
. | TRBJ2-7 | . | TRBV28 | 13 | TGTGCCAGCAGTTCAGGGGTCGGCTACGAGCAGTACTTC | CASSSGVGYEQYF
. | TRBJ2-7 | . | TRBV18 | 13 | TGTGCCAGCTCACTTACCGACAGTTACGAGCAGTACTTC | CASSLTDSYEQYF
. | TRBJ1-6 | . | TRBV15 | 13 | TGTGCCACCAGCCCTCAGTATAATTCACCCCTCCACTTT | CATSPQYNSPLHF
once | TRBJ2-2 | . | TRBV2 | 14 | TGTGCCAGCAAGGAATTAAGGAACACCGGGGAGCTGTTTTTT | CASKELRNTGELFF
. | TRBJ2-7 | . | TRBV7-9 | 15 | TGTGCCAGCAGCTTAGGGCTAGCGAATTCCTACGAGCAGTACTTC | CASSLGLANSYEQYF
. | TRBJ1-4 | TRBD1 | TRBV6-6 | 16 | TGTGCCAGCAGGCCTACAGGGGGCGCAACTAATGAAAAACTGTTTTTT | CASRPTGGATNEKLFF
. | TRBJ2-1 | . | TRBV2 | 14 | TGTGCCAGCAGTGTTGAGGGCTGGTACAATGAGCAGTTCTTC | CASSVEGWYNEQFF
. | TRBJ2-7 | TRBD1 | TRBV19 | 14 | TGTGCCAGTAGGACCCCCGGACAGGGCTACGAGCAGTACTTC | CASRTPGQGYEQYF
. | TRBJ2-2 | . | TRBV5-1 | 13 | TGCGCCAGCAGCTTGCTTGGCACCGGGGAGCTGTTTTTT | CASSLLGTGELFF
. | TRBJ2-2 | . | TRBV7-2 | 15 | TGTGCCAGCAGCTTAGCAGGCGTCGGCGCCGGGGAGCTGTTTTTT | CASSLAGVGAGELFF